This TCR beta chain was identified during a study of PD-L1 blockade in urothelial cancer. Study-level information: Between 0 and 3 chemotherapy regimens preceded treatment for each patient. The study's findings and limits: Where pretreatment blood TCR clonality fell below the median, better survival was predicted.

The repertoire was sequenced with immunoSEQ multiplex PCR; TCRdb's copy has only in-frame clones and lacks some. The data hold tens of thousands of clones, with more than 70% observed a single time. Time point meaning: pretreatment peripheral blood. The CDR3 has 19 amino acids. For this clone: What it binds is unknown.

This TCR came from a woman of 80 years or more with urothelial cancer. Specimen: PBMCs, collected around atezolizumab (anti-PD-L1) treatment. The chain combines TRBV21-1 with TRBJ1-2; the table calls TRBD1, which could not be checked here. TRBV21-1 is classified as a pseudogene. The CDR3 sequence is CASSKIKGQGRSAGYGYTF. DNA for the CDR3: TGTGCCAGCAGCAAAATTAAAGGACAGGGGAGGTCCGCTGGTTATGGCTACACCTTC.